The clone carrying this T cell receptor (beta chain) was found a few times. Its matching antigen is unknown. CDR3 length: 15 amino acids. Germline CDR1 SEHNR, CDR2 FQNEAQ (reference sequence). Trimming shortened V by 7 bases and J by 1 base, and 16 bases separated the two germline ends. What was sequenced were expressed TCRB transcripts, since all of the isolated RNA had been reverse transcribed. TCRdb's copy holds only in-frame clones and misses some; the assay was immunoSEQ multiplex PCR. The table has more than 300,000 clones, around 12% seen once. These data belong to a study of beta chain features in type 1 diabetes. Study-wide results and limits: Individuals with type 1 diabetes displayed fewer insertions and more deletions at VDJ junctions. Among all four CD4+ subsets, Type 1 diabetes patients had TCRB CDR3s that were moderately but significantly shorter.

Based on CD45RO/CCR7/CD25/CD127/CD95/CD27, CD4+ regulatory, stem cell-like memory, naive and central memory cells were sorted. Purities over 95% were achieved in all sorted populations. This sequence was found in a woman between 18 and 29 years old with type 1 diabetes. Sequencing was carried out using naive CD4+ T cells from blood. The V gene is TRBV7-9, the J gene TRBJ2-5; the D gene is possibly TRBD1 (5 bases). The CDR3 DNA reads TGTGCCAGCACCCCCCCAAACAGGTTCCAAGAGACCCAGTACTTC. Translating gives CASTPPNRFQETQYF. Combining the CDR3 with reference TRBV7-9 and TRBJ2-5 gives the whole variable domain DTGVSQNPRHKITKRGQNVTFRCDPISEHNRLYWYRQTLGQGPEFLTYFQNEAQLEKSRLLSDRFSAERPKGSFSTLEIQRTEQGDSAMYLCASTPPNRFQETQYFGPGTRLLVL.